This T cell receptor (beta chain) is from a study of Tregs in tolerant kidney transplant recipients. Whole-study results and caveats: No direct test of biological reproducibility was done here. Expanding Tregs on activated donor B cells appeared to best identify donor-specific TCRbeta clones.

Germline V gives CDR1 SGHTA, CDR2 FQGNSA. This CDR3 spans 12 amino acids. Trimming stripped 11 bases from V and 8 bases from J, with 18 bases between. Data came from immunoSEQ multiplex PCR; TCRdb stores just in-frame clones and leaves some out. The sample contains 50,000 or so clones, roughly nine tenths of which appear only once. Comments on this clone: Its antigen is unknown.

Unstimulated Tregs (CD4+CD25+CD127-) and CD4+CD25- non-Tregs were sorted from PBMCs. The sequence came from a human donor in good health. The sample comprised Tregs from blood. V and J are TRBV7-2 and TRBJ1-2; possibly TRBD1 for D (5 bases). The CDR3 sequence: CARGGGTNGYTF. CDR3 DNA: TGTGCCCGGGGGGGTGGGACTAACGGCTACACCTTC.